The clone carrying this T cell receptor (beta chain) was recorded only once. The data are from a study of T cell changes during pregnancy in multiple sclerosis. TCRdb's copy holds only in-frame clones and misses some; the assay was immunoSEQ multiplex PCR. The repertoire holds around 130,000 clones, with under 95% as singletons. Germline V gene lookup returns CDR1 SGHTA and CDR2 FQGTGA. V was clipped by 9 bases and J by 3 bases, with 14 bases between them. This CDR3 is 14 amino acids long. The source material was peripheral blood, sampled before pregnancy. The rearrangement uses TRBV7-3 and TRBJ2-2; perhaps TRBD2 as D (7 bases). The source of this sequence is a female donor with multiple sclerosis, enrolled in a pregnancy study. In DNA form, the CDR3 reads TGTGCCAGTAGGGGGGGAGTCGACACCGGGGAGCTGTTTTTT. Translation gives CASRGGVDTGELFF.